Given below is one T cell receptor (beta chain) in context. This clonotype was seen a handful of times. Its recognized antigen is unknown. Nothing much larger sits one base from this clone, and base qualities are not available. This specimen comes from a study of blood T cells in healthy people across ages (dated by TCRdb to about 2015). Notes on the research overall: In model experiments, roughly one uniquely barcoded TCR beta cDNA molecule per two T cells was captured by template switching. To track age-related changes in TCR beta repertoire diversity, the study relied on deep sequencing normalized with unique cDNA molecular identifiers. Four age groups were formed from the donors: young (average about 17 years), middle-aged (approximately 40), aged (over 55) and long-lived (approximately 80). Donors of different ages were randomly distributed across sequencing lanes to avoid experimental bias. For two donors (one aged 18 to 30 and one aged 80 or older), the study analyzed two additional independent replicas of 1 million unique cDNA reads from the same blood draw.

The donors were about 40 Caucasian individuals from Russia, aged roughly 6 to 90 years, who were systemically healthy. Ten milliliters of peripheral blood were drawn from each donor into EDTA-treated Vacutainer tubes. Ficoll-Paque density-gradient centrifugation was used to isolate PBMCs, with at least 6.5 million per sample. Total RNA was extracted from PBMCs with Trizol reagent, with at least 5 micrograms obtained per sample. For every donor, an aliquot of PBMCs went through flow cytometry to measure the percentages of naive CD45RAhigh/CD27high T cells. Libraries were prepared through 5' RACE. Sequencing took place on an Illumina HiSeq 2500. A second PCR of roughly 7 to 11 cycles was performed with a sample-barcoded 5' primer and a J-beta primer mix. A unique molecular identifier was introduced onto each TCR beta cDNA molecule by a template-switch 5' adaptor carrying 12 random nucleotides. Each sample yielded at least 2.5 million CDR3-containing paired-end reads. First-strand cDNA was synthesized from all RNA with the Mint cDNA synthesis kit, primed by a TRBC-specific oligonucleotide. After uracil-DNA glycosylase treatment, a first 18-cycle PCR used universal primers M1SS and BC2_uni_R on all cDNA. The study's processing was this. For normalization, 1 million high-quality reads were randomly selected from each sample, with every read carrying a distinct molecular identifier. Reads with shared molecular identifiers were discarded instead of being binned into consensus sequences. MiTCR, set to a Q25 quality threshold and the strictest error-elimination algorithm, was used for CDR3 identification, clonotype clustering and error correction. A nonparametric unseen species model with Euler transformation was used to estimate lower-bound total TCR beta diversity. TCRdb itself trimmed the public reads at Q25 with fastp, ran MiXCR and retained productive beta chains. Merged by CDR3 protein, the rows form single entries marked with the most common genes and DNA. The V and J calls here are based on TCRdb, not the publication. A total of around 1.5 million distinct CDR3 sequences appear in this sample, 40% to 50% of them only once. The ten largest make up 7.9% of the sample.

The research as a whole found: As age increased, observed TCR beta diversity per million T cells dropped in a roughly linear way, and a significant reduction was already evident by age roughly 40. Because the CMV infection status of the donors was unknown, age-related changes in expanded clonotypes may potentially have been confounded. Estimates of total diversity based on one million sequenced T cells were regarded as lower bounds and as underestimates. Conclusive comparison of naive and antigen-experienced compartments was prevented by the profiling of bulk unsorted PBMCs. Compared with the aged group, the long-lived group had more naive CD4+ T cells, fewer expanded clones and increased TCR diversity, a pattern suggesting age selection. There was a strong correlation between observed TCR beta diversity and the percentage of naive T cells measured by flow cytometry.

The source material was blood. The clonotype was recovered from a woman in her late teens or twenties in good health.

The CDR3 corresponds to CASSVAEQGGTGELFF. In nucleotide form, the sequence is TGTGCCAGCAGCGTAGCAGAACAGGGAGGCACCGGGGAGCTGTTTTTT. The sequence joins TRBV9 to TRBJ2-2, with the D segment possibly TRBD1 or TRBD2, each aligning over 6 bases. V drops 0 bases and J drops 4 bases, leaving 13 bases in between. CDR1 and CDR2 were assigned from the germline V gene as SGDLS and YYNGEE. There are 16 amino acids in the CDR3, from cysteine to phenylalanine inclusive. This entry keeps only the CDR3 DNA: 48 bases, framed from base 1.